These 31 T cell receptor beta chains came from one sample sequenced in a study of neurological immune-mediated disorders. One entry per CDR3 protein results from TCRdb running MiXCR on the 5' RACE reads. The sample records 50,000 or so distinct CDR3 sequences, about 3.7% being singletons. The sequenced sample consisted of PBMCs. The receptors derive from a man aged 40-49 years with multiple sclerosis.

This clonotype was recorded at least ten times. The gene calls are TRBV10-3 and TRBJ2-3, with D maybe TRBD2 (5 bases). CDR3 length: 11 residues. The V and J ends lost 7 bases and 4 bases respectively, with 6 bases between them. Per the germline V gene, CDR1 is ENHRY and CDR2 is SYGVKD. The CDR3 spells CAIMGADTQYF. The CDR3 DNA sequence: TGTGCCATCATGGGAGCAGATACGCAGTATTTT.

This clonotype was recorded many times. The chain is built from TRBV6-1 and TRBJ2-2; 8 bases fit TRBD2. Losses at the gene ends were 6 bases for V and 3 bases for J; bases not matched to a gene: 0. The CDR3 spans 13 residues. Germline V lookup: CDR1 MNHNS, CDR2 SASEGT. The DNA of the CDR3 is TGTGCCAGCAGGACTAGCGACACCGGGGAGCTGTTTTTT. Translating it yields CASRTSDTGELFF.

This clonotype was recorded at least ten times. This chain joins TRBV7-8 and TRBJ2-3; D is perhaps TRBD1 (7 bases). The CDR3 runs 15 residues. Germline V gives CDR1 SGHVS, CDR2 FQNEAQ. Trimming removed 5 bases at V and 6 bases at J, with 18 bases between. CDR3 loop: CASSLWQGGSDTQYF. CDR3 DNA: TGTGCCAGCAGCCTGTGGCAGGGGGGCTCTGATACGCAGTATTTT.

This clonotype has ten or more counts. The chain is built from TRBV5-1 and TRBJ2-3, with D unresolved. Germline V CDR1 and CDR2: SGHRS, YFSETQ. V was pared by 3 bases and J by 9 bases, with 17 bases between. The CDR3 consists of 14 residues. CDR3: CASSSSQADDTQYF. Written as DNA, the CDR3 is TGCGCCAGCAGCTCTAGTCAGGCCGATGACACGCAGTATTTT.

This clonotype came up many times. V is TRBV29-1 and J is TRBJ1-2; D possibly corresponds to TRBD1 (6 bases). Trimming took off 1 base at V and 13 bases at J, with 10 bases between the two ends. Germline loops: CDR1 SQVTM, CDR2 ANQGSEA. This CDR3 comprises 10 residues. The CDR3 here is CSVEAGARTF. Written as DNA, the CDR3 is TGCAGCGTTGAAGCAGGGGCTCGCACCTTC.

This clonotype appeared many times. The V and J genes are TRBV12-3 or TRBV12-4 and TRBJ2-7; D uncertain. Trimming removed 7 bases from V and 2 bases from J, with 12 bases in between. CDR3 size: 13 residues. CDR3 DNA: TGTGCCAGCACAGGTCGCGGAGCCTACGAGCAGTACTTC. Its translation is CASTGRGAYEQYF.

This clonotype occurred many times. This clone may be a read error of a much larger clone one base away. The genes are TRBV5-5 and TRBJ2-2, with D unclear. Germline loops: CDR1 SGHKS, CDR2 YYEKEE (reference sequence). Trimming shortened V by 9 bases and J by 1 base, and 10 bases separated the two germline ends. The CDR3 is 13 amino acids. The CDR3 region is CATASKNTGELFF. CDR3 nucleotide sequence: TGTGCCACCGCTTCCAAGAACACCGGGGAGCTGTTTTTT.

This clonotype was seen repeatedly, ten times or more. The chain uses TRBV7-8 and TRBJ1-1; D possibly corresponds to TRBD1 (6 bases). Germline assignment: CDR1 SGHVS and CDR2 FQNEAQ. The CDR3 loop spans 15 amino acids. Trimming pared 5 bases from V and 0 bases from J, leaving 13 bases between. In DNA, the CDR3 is TGTGCCAGCAGCCCCCTGAGGGGGATGAACACTGAAGCTTTCTTT. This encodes CASSPLRGMNTEAFF.

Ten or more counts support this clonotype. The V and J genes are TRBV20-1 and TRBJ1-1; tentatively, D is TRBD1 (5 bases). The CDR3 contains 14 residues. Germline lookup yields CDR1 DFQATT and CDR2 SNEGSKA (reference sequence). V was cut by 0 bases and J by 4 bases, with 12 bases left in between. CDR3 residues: CSARDFSGPTEAFF. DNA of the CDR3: TGCAGTGCTAGAGATTTCTCGGGGCCCACTGAAGCTTTCTTT.

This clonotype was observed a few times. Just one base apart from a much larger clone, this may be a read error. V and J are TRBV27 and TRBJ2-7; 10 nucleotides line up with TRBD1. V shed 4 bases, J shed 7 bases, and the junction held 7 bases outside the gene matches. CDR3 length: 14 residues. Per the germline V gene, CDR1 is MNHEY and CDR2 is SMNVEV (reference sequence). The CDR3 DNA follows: TGTGCCAGCAGTTCCACCGGGACAGGGGAAGAGCAGTACTTC. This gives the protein CASSSTGTGEEQYF.

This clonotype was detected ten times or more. CDR3 coding DNA: TGTGCCAGCAGCAAATGGACTACCAAAAACATTCAGTACTTC. As protein: CASSKWTTKNIQYF. The chain employs TRBV21-1 and TRBJ2-4. TRBV21-1 is noted as a pseudogene. This CDR3 comprises 14 residues.

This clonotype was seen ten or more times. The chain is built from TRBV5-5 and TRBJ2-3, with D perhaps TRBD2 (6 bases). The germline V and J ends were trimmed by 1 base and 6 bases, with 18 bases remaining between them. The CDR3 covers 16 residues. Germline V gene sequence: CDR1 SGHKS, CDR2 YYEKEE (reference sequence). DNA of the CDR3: TGTGCCAGCAGCTTGACCTCTAGCGTCGTGTTTGATACGCAGTATTTT. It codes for CASSLTSSVVFDTQYF.

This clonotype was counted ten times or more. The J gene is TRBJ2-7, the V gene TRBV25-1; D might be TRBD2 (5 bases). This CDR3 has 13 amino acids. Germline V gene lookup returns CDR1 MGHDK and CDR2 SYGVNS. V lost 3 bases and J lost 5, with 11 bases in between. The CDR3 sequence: CASSEGKADEQYF. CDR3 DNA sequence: TGTGCCAGCAGTGAGGGGAAAGCGGACGAGCAGTACTTC.

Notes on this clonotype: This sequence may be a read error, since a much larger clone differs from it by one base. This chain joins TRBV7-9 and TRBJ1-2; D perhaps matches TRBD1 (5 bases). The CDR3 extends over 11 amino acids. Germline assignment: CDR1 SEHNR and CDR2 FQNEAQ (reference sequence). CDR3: CASRLGDGYTF. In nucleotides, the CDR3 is TGTGCCAGCAGATTAGGGGATGGCTACACCTTC.

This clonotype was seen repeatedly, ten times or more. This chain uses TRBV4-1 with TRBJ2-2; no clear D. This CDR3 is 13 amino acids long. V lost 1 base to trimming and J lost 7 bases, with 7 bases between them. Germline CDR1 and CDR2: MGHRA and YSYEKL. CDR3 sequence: CASSQVKFGELFF. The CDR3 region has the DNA TGCGCCAGCAGCCAAGTAAAATTCGGGGAGCTGTTTTTT.

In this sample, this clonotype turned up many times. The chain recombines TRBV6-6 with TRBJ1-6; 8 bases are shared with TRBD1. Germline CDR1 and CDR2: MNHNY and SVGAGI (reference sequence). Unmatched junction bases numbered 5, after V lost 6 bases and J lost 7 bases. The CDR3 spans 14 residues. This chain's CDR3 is CASRDRVGNSPLHF. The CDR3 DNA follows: TGTGCCAGCAGGGACAGGGTCGGAAATTCACCCCTCCACTTT.

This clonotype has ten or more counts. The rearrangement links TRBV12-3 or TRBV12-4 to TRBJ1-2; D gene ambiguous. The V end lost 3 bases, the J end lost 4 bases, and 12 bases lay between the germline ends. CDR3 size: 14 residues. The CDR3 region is CASSLVFQSYGYTF. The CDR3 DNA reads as TGTGCCAGCAGTTTGGTTTTCCAGTCCTATGGCTACACCTTC.

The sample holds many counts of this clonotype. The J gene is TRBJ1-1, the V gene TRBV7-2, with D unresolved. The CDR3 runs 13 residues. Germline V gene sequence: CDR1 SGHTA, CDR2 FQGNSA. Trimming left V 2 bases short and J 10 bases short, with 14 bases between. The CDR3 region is CASSLFQPTGAFF. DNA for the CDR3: TGTGCCAGCAGCTTATTCCAGCCCACCGGAGCTTTCTTT.

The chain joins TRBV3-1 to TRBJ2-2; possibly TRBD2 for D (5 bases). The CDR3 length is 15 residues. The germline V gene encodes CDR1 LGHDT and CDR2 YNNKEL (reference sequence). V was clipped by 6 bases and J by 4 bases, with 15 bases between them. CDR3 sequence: CASSPSREGTGELFF. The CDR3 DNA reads TGTGCCAGCAGTCCTAGCCGGGAAGGCACCGGGGAGCTGTTTTTT.

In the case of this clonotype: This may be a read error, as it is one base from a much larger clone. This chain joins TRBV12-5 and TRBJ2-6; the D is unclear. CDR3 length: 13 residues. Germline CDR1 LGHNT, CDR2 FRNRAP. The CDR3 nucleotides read TGTGCTAGTGGTTTCTCTGGGGTCAACGTCCTGACTTTC. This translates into CASGFSGVNVLTF.

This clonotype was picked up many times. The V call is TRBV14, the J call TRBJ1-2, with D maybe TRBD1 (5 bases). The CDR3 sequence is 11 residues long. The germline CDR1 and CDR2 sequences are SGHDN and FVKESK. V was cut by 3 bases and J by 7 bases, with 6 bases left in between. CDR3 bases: TGTGCCAGCAGCCACGGGGCTGGCTACACCTTC. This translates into CASSHGAGYTF. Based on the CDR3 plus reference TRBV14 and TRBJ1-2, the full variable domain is EAGVTQFPSHSVIEKGQTVTLRCDPISGHDNLYWYRRVMGKEIKFLLHFVKESKQDESGMPNNRFLAERTGGTYSTLKVQPAELEDSGVYFCASSHGAGYTFGSGTRLTVV.

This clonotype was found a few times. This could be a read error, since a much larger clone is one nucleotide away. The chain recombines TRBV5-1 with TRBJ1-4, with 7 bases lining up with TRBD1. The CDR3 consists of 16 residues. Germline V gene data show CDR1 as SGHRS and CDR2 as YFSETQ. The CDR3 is CASSRSGTERNDKLFF. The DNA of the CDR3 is TGCGCCAGCAGCCGCTCGGGGACAGAGAGAAATGACAAACTGTTTTTT.

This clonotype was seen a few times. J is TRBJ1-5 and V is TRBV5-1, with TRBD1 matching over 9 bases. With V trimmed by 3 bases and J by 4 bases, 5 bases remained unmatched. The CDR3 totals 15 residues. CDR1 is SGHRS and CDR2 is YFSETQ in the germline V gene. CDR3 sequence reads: CASSSGQGPNQPQHF. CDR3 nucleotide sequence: TGCGCCAGCAGCTCGGGACAGGGCCCAAATCAGCCCCAGCATTTT.

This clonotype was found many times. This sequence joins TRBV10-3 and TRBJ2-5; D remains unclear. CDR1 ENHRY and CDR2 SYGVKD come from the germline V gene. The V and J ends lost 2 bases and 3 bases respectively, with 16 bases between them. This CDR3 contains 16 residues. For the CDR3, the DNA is TGTGCCATCAGTGAGGCGGCAGGCAATGTTGAAGAGACCCAGTACTTC. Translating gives CAISEAAGNVEETQYF.

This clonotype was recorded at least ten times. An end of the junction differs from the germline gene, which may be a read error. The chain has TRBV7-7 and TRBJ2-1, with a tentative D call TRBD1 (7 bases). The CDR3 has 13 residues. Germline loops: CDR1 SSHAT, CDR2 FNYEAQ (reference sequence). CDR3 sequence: CASSLDRDSAQFF. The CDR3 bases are TGTGCTAGCAGCTTAGACAGGGACTCTGCGCAGTTCTTC. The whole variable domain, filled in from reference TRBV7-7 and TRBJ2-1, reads GAGVSQSPRYKVTKRGQDVTLRCDPISSHATLYWYQQALGQGPEFLTYFNYEAQPDKSGLPSDRFSAERPEGSISTLTIQRTEQRDSAMYRCASSLDRDSAQFFGPGTRLTVL.

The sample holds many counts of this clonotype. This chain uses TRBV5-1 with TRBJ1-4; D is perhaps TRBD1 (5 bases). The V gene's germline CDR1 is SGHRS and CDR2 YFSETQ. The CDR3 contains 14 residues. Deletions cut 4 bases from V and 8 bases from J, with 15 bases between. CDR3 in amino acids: CASSPSRADEKLFF. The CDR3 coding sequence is TGCGCCAGCAGCCCGAGCAGGGCCGACGAAAAACTGTTTTTT.

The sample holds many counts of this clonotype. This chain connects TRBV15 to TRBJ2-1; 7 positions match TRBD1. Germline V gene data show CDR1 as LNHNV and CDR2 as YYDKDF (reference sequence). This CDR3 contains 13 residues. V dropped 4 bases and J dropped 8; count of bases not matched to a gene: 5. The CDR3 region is CATSTGQRDEQFF. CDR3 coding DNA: TGTGCCACCAGCACGGGACAGAGGGATGAGCAGTTCTTC.

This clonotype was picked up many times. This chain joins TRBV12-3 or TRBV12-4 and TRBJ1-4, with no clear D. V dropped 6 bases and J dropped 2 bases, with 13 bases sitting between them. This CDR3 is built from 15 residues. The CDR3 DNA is TGTGCCAGCAGGCTACGGGATGGGACTAATGAAAAACTGTTTTTT. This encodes CASRLRDGTNEKLFF.

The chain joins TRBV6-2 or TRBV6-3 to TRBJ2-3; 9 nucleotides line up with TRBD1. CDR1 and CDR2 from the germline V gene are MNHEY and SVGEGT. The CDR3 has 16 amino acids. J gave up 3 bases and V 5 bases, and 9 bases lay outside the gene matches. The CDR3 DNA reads TGTGCCAGCAGTCTACGGGGGACAGGGACGACAGATACGCAGTATTTT. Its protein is CASSLRGTGTTDTQYF.

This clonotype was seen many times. The DNA for the CDR3 is TGTGCCAGCAGCCCTCCCACGCCCGACAGGACCTCATCGAACACCGGGGAGCTGTTTTTT. Amino acids: CASSPPTPDRTSSNTGELFF. The rearrangement uses TRBV7-9 and TRBJ2-2, with a weak D call TRBD1 (6 bases). The CDR3 contains 20 residues. Looked up from germline, CDR1 is SEHNR and CDR2 is FQNEAQ (reference sequence). Trimming removed 5 bases from V and 0 bases from J, with 25 bases in between.

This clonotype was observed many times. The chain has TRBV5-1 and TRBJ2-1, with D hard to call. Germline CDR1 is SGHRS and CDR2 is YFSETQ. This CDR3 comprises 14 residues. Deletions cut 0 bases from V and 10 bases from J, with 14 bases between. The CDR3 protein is CASSLAGSTVEQFF. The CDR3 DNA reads TGCGCCAGCAGCTTGGCCGGGTCCACGGTGGAGCAGTTCTTC.